These 5 T cell receptor beta chains share one sample of origin, sequenced in a study of identical twins. One entry per CDR3 protein results from TCRdb running MiXCR on the 5' RACE reads. The sample yields about 690,000 distinct CDR3 sequences, 21% seen once. These data are also associated with another study on T cells expressing NK-cell markers.

The sample was PBMCs. The receptors here all came from a woman under 30 in good health.

CDR3 coding DNA: TGTGCCAGCAGCTTTGGGACTAGCGGGCAAGAGACCCAGTACTTC. Residues: CASSFGTSGQETQYF. The chain carries TRBV7-3 and TRBJ2-5; 12 bases align to TRBD2. From germline, CDR1 is SGHTA and CDR2 FQGTGA. The CDR3 spans 15 residues. V dropped 3 bases and J dropped 2; count of bases not matched to a gene: 1. Filled out from reference TRBV7-3 and TRBJ2-5, the complete variable domain reads GAGVSQTPSNKVTEKGKYVELRCDPISGHTALYWYRQSLGQGPEFLIYFQGTGAADDSGLPNDRFFAVRPEGSVSTLKIQRTERGDSAVYLCASSFGTSGQETQYFGPGTRLLVL.

This clonotype has only a few counts. This chain uses TRBV20-1 with TRBJ1-6, with D possibly TRBD1 on 6 matching bases. Trimming removed 6 bases at V and 7 bases at J, with 16 bases between. There are 14 residues in the CDR3. From germline, CDR1 is DFQATT and CDR2 SNEGSKA (reference sequence). CDR3: CSAVAHRGNSPLHF. As DNA, the CDR3 is TGCAGTGCCGTTGCTCATAGGGGGAATTCACCCCTCCACTTT.

This chain links TRBV20-1 with TRBJ2-1; TRBD2 matches 10 bases. The CDR3 covers 16 residues. V was clipped by 6 bases and J by 2 bases; unmatched bases: 10. The germline gives CDR1 DFQATT, CDR2 SNEGSKA (reference sequence). In DNA, the CDR3 is TGCAGTGCCCTCCCCAGCGGGAGGGCCCCCTACAATGAGCAGTTCTTC. The encoded protein is CSALPSGRAPYNEQFF.

This clonotype was observed a few times. The chain joins TRBV29-1 to TRBJ2-7, with D unresolved. Germline V gene sequence: CDR1 SQVTM, CDR2 ANQGSEA. CDR3 length: 12 residues. The germline V and J ends were trimmed by 4 bases and 0 bases, with 7 bases remaining between them. CDR3 residues: CSVVGFSYEQYF. DNA of the CDR3: TGCAGCGTTGTAGGGTTCTCCTACGAGCAGTACTTC.

This chain uses TRBV6-1 with TRBJ2-7, with TRBD1 matching over 9 bases. The CDR3 has 15 amino acids. V gave up 5 bases and J gave up 6 bases; unmatched junction bases: 11. The germline V gene encodes CDR1 MNHNS and CDR2 SASEGT. The CDR3 DNA sequence: TGTGCCAGCAGTCGCAACAGGGGGCGTATAGGCGAGCAGTACTTC. The encoded protein is CASSRNRGRIGEQYF.